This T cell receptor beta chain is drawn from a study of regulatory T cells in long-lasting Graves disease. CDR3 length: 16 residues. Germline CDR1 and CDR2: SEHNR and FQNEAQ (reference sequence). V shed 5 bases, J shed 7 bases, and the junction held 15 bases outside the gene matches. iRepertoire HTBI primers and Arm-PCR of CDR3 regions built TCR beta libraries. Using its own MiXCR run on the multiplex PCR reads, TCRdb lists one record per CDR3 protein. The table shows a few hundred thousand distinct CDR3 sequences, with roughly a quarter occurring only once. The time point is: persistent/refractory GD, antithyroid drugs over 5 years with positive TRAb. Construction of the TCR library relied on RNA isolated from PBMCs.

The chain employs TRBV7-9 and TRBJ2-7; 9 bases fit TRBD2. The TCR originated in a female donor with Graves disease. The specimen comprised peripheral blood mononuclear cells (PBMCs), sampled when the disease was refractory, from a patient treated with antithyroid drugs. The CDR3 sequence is CASSPTGGLAGWEQYF. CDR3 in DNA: TGTGCCAGCAGCCCGACCGGTGGGCTAGCGGGGTGGGAGCAGTACTTC.